The following is a T cell receptor (beta chain) sequence with its context. Its antigen has not been determined. Nothing much larger sits one base from this clone, and base qualities are not available. The CDR3 starts with the cysteine, ends with the phenylalanine, and has 14 residues. Only the CDR3 region is kept as DNA, spanning 42 bases read in frame from base 1. As encoded in the germline V gene, CDR1 is MGHDK while CDR2 is SYGVNS. Trimming takes 1 base from V and 3 bases from J, and the germline ends sit 7 bases apart. The sample is drawn from a study of response to subunit inactivated influenza vaccine (dated by TCRdb to the late 2010s). With regard to the full study: To follow how T cells responded to a trivalent subunit inactivated influenza vaccine, the researchers relied on deep quantitative profiling of the T cell receptor repertoire.

What the research found in general, with its limitations: The authors proposed that each seasonal influenza vaccination may bring in only a limited number of new T cells.

Libraries were made using RT-PCR. TCRdb records Illumina HiSeq 2500 as the sequencer. The raw public data were reprocessed by TCRdb itself: fastp quality trimming at Q25, MiXCR clonotype calling, in-frame beta chains only. For every CDR3 protein sequence, its rows merge into one entry that carries the most common genes and DNA. The sample table lists around 490,000 distinct CDR3 sequences, 6.5% to 8% of them with a count of one. The ten top clones hold roughly 13% of the sample. The receptor was isolated from a man in his fifties or sixties who received an inactivated influenza vaccine. Donor details come from another sample of the same person, matched by shared clones. The material was PBMCs from blood, obtained roughly 24 months after vaccination. Recombination joined TRBV25-1 with TRBJ1-3, with an unclear D gene assignment. The sequence in DNA is TGTGCCAGCAGTGAATGGGGTGGTGGAAACACCATATATTTT. It translates to CASSEWGGGNTIYF. With all but the CDR3 taken from the reference TRBV25-1 and TRBJ1-3 genes, the full variable domain is: EADIYQTPRYLVIGTGKKITLECSQTMGHDKMYWYQQDPGMELHLIHYSYGVNSTEKGDLSSESTVSRIRTEHFPLTLESARPSHTSQYLCASSEWGGGNTIYFGEGSWLTVV.